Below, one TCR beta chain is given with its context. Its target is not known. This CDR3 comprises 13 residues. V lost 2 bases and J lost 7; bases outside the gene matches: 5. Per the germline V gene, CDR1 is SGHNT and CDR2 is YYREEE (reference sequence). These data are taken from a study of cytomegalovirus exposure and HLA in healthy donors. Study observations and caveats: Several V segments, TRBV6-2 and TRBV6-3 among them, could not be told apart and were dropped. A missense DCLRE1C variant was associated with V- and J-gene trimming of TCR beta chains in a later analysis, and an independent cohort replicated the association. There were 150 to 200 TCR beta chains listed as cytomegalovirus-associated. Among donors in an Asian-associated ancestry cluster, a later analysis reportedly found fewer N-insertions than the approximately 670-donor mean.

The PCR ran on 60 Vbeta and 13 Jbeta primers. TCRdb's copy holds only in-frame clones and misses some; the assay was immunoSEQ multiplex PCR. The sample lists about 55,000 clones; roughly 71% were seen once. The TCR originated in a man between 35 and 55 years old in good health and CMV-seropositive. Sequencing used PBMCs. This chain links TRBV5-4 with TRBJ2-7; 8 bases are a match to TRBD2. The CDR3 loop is CASSFGTSGEQYF. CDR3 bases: TGTGCCAGCAGCTTCGGGACTAGTGGAGAGCAGTACTTC.